This record looks at one TCR beta chain sequence and its context. Its antigen is unidentified. This entry is derived from a study of blood T cells in healthy people across ages. General observations from the study: Calculation of diversity from one million T cells yielded estimates considered to be underestimates.

PCR was performed a second time for roughly 7 to 12 cycles using a sample-barcoded 5' primer and a J-beta primer mix. No fewer than 2.5 million CDR3-containing paired-end reads came from each sample. TCRdb passed the 5' RACE reads through MiXCR, listing each CDR3 protein once. The table includes 1.5 million to 2 million distinct CDR3 sequences, about 39% detected once. This CDR3 contains 17 residues. Trimming took 5 bases from V and 2 from J; bases not matched to a gene: 11. CDR1 is MNHEY, CDR2 SVGEGT, per germline. No fewer than 6 million PBMCs went into each sample. This rearrangement joins TRBV6-2 or TRBV6-3 to TRBJ2-5; 10 bases agree with TRBD1. Input material: blood. This sequence was found in a human donor in good health. The CDR3 loop reads CASSAARDRGHQETQYF. CDR3 coding DNA: TGTGCCAGCAGTGCCGCCCGGGACAGGGGACATCAAGAGACCCAGTACTTC.